This record covers a single T cell receptor (beta chain). This specimen comes from a study of blood T cell repertoires in COVID-19. At the level of the study: Samples came from the United States, Italy and Spain, spanning acute and convalescent COVID-19. T cells, B-cell-depleted T cells, or PBMCs supplied cDNA or gDNA.

V trimming: 7 bases; J trimming: 2 bases; junction bases outside the gene matches: 3. In germline, CDR1 is MDHEN, CDR2 SYDVKM. This CDR3 has 15 amino acids. The protocol was immunoSEQ multiplex PCR, while the TCRdb copy is restricted to in-frame clones and leaves out a portion. The repertoire holds some 260,000 clones, with approximately 88% as singletons. This receptor was identified in a woman aged 70-85 years with COVID-19, enrolled during active disease. This chain links TRBV28 with TRBJ2-2, with 11 bases fitting TRBD2. The specimen sequenced was peripheral blood. The CDR3 DNA sequence: TGTGCCAGCACTAGCGGGAGGCCCAACACCGGGGAGCTGTTTTTT. Its protein is CASTSGRPNTGELFF. Full variable domain (rest looked up from reference TRBV28 and TRBJ2-2): DVKVTQSSRYLVKRTGEKVFLECVQDMDHENMFWYRQDPGLGLRLIYFSYDVKMKEKGDIPEGYSVSREKKERFSLILESASTNQTSMYLCASTSGRPNTGELFFGEGSRLTVL.